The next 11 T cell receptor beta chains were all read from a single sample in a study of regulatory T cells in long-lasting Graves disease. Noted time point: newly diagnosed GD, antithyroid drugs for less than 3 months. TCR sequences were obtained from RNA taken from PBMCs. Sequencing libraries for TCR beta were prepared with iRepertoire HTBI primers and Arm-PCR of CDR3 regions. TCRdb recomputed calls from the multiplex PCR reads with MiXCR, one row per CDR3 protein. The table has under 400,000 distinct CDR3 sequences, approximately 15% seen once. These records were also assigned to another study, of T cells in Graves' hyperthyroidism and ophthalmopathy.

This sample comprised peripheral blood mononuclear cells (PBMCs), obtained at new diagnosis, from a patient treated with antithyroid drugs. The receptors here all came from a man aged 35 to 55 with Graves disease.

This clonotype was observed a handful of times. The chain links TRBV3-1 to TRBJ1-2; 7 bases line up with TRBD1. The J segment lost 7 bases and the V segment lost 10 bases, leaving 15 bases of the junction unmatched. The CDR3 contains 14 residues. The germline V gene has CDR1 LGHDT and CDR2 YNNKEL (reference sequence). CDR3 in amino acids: CAIIQAGQLFGYTF. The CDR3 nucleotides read TGTGCCATCATCCAAGCGGGACAGCTTTTTGGCTACACCTTC.

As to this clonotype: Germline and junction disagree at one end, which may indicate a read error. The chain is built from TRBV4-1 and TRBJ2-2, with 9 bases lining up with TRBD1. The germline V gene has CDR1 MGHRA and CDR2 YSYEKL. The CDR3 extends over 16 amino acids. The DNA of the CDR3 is TGCGCCAGCGGCCAATCGGACAGGGGCCCCACCGGGGAGCTGTTTTTT. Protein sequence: CASGQSDRGPTGELFF.

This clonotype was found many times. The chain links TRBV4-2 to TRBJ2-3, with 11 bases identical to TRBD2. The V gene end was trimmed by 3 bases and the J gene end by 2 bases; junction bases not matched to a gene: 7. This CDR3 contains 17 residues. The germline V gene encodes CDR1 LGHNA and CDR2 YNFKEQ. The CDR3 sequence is CASSQELAGAPTDTQYF. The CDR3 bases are TGTGCCAGCAGCCAGGAACTAGCGGGGGCCCCCACAGATACGCAGTATTTT.

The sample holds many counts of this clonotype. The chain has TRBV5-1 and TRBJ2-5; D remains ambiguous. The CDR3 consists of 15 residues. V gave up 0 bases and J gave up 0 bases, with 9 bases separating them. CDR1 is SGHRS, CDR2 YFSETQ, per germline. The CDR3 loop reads CASSLGDHNQETQYF. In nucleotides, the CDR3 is TGCGCCAGCAGCTTGGGAGACCACAACCAAGAGACCCAGTACTTC.

CDR3 amino acids: CASSSGTLDEAFF. CDR3 sequence (DNA): TGTGCCAGCAGCTCTGGGACTTTGGATGAAGCTTTCTTT. The genes are TRBV9 and TRBJ1-1; the D gene is possibly TRBD1 (5 bases). Germline values: CDR1 SGDLS, CDR2 YYNGEE. CDR3 length: 13 amino acids. V dropped 4 bases and J dropped 7 bases, with 14 bases sitting between them.

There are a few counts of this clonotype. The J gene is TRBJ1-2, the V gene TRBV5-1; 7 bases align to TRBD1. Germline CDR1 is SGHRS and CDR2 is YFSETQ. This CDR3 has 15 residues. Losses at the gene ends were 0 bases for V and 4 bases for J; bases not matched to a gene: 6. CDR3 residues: CASSLGTGVSYGYTF. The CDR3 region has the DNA TGCGCCAGCAGCTTGGGCACAGGGGTCAGCTATGGCTACACCTTC.

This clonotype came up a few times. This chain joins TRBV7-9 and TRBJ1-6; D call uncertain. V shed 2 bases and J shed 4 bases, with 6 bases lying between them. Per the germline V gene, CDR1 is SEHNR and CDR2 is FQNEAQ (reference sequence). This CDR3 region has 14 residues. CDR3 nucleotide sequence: TGTGCCAGCAGCTTACCAGATTATAATTCACCCCTCCACTTT. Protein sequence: CASSLPDYNSPLHF.

The DNA of the CDR3 is TGCAGTGCTAGATCGGACAGAGGCTATGGCTACACCTTC. Encoded protein: CSARSDRGYGYTF. This chain connects TRBV20-1 to TRBJ1-2; tentatively, D is TRBD1 (6 bases). The CDR3 loop spans 13 amino acids. The V gene's germline CDR1 is DFQATT and CDR2 SNEGSKA (reference sequence). Trimming removed 2 bases from V and 4 bases from J, with 11 bases in between.

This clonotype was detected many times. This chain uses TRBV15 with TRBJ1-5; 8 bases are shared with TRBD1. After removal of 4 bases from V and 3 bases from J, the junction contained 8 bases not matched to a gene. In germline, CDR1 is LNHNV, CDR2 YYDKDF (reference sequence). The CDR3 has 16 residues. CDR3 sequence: CATSKDNRGFNQPQHF. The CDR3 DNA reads TGTGCCACCAGCAAAGATAACAGGGGGTTCAATCAGCCCCAGCATTTT.

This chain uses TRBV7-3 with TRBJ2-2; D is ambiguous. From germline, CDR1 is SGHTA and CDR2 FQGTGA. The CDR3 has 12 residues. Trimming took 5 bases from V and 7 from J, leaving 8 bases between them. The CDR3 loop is CASSHPHGELFF. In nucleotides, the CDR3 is TGTGCCAGCAGCCACCCGCACGGGGAGCTGTTTTTT.

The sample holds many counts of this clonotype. CDR3 nucleotide sequence: TGCAGTGCTACAGGGGGCAACGGCCTCGGAGAGACCCAGTACTTC. Residues: CSATGGNGLGETQYF. The chain uses TRBV20-1 and TRBJ2-5; 8 bases match TRBD1. Looked up from germline, CDR1 is DFQATT and CDR2 is SNEGSKA (reference sequence). The junction had 11 bases not matched to a gene; V was cut back by 4 bases and J by 4 bases. There are 15 residues in the CDR3.